Listed here is a single TCR beta chain. The CDR3 totals 15 residues. Between the trimmed V and J ends, which lost 3 bases and 4 bases, there was a span of 15 bases. Germline assignment: CDR1 MGHRA and CDR2 YSYEKL. This sample is part of a study of cytomegalovirus exposure and HLA in healthy donors. PCR employed 60 Vbeta and 13 Jbeta primers. This table comes from immunoSEQ multiplex PCR, and its TCRdb copy is limited to in-frame clones, with some not included. The sample yields some 180,000 clones, around 80% seen once. The chain joins TRBV4-1 to TRBJ1-2; a weak D match, TRBD1 (5 bases). Sample: PBMCs. This clonotype was sampled from a girl between 10 and 17 years old in good health and CMV-seropositive. CDR3 nucleotides: TGCGCCAGCAGCCACAAGACAGACGGATTCTATGGCTACACCTTC. Amino acid sequence: CASSHKTDGFYGYTF.